This T cell receptor beta chain appears in the sequencing data of a study of prognosis after radiotherapy for stage I lung cancer. Study at large: Patients in the cohort never received concurrent therapy with stereotactic body radiotherapy.

Germline CDR1 DFQATT, CDR2 SNEGSKA (reference sequence). J was trimmed by 12 bases and V by 1 base; bases with no gene match: 10. There are 14 residues in the CDR3. At each of two time points, about 6 milliliters of venous blood were taken. Study results and limitations: Patients' TRBV and TRBJ gene usage reportedly differed by presence or absence of metastases. Shannon entropy after stereotactic body radiation therapy was lower in patients who developed distant metastases.

CDR3 of TCR beta was amplified from genomic DNA via a two-round multiplex PCR. During first-round PCR, primers specific to each TRBV and TRBJ gene were used. TCRdb reprocessed the multiplex PCR reads with MiXCR, giving one entry per CDR3 protein. The profile shows fewer than 25,000 distinct CDR3 sequences, about 42% of them singletons. This clonotype qualifies as medium-sized. Its antigen is as yet unknown. This chain connects TRBV20-1 to TRBJ2-1; 9 nucleotides align to TRBD2. The TCR sequence derives from a donor over 45 with non-small cell lung cancer. The specimen comprised PBMCs, sampled before or after stereotactic body radiation therapy (not recorded which). CDR3 in DNA: TGCAGTGCTAGAGGGGGGCGGGAGGGCCTCCGGCAGTTCTTC. It yields the protein CSARGGREGLRQFF.